A single T cell receptor (beta chain) is shown here with its context. TCRdb keeps only in-frame clones here, not all; method: immunoSEQ multiplex PCR. The sample lists 93,000 or so clones; 75% to 85% were seen once. This sample is part of a study of glioma-infiltrating T cells after dendritic cell vaccination. The germline gives CDR1 ENHRY, CDR2 SYGVKD. Trimming removed 7 bases at V and 6 bases at J, with 12 bases between. The CDR3 is 12 amino acids. This clonotype was sampled from a human donor with glioblastoma. This sequence joins TRBV10-3 and TRBJ2-5; possible D gene TRBD2, 5 bases. The material was blood, obtained before dendritic cell vaccination. The CDR3 reads CAIKTRVKTQYF. As DNA, the CDR3 is TGTGCCATCAAAACTAGGGTAAAGACCCAGTACTTC.